This entry is about one TCR beta chain. Antigen: not known. These data originate in a study of CD8 T cells in ankylosing spondylitis. Overall study findings and caveats: According to the report, clones linked to the disease were significantly enriched in matched synovial fluid samples taken from ankylosing spondylitis patients. Several of the motif variants were reported before in synovial fluid and blood from reactive arthritis.

One entry per CDR3 protein results from TCRdb running MiXCR on the 5' RACE reads. The sample holds around 120,000 distinct CDR3 sequences, roughly an eighth seen once. The CDR3 is 15 residues long. The V end lost 2 bases, the J end lost 4 bases, and 12 bases lay between the germline ends. The chain employs TRBV12-3 or TRBV12-4 and TRBJ1-3; D uncertain. This sequence originates from a female donor with ankylosing spondylitis or in good health (not recorded which). The sequencing sample was made of blood, either unsorted or a sorted T cell fraction (not recorded which). The CDR3 DNA follows: TGTGCCAGCAGTTTACGGACGTCGAGGGGAAACACCATATATTTT. Translating gives CASSLRTSRGNTIYF.